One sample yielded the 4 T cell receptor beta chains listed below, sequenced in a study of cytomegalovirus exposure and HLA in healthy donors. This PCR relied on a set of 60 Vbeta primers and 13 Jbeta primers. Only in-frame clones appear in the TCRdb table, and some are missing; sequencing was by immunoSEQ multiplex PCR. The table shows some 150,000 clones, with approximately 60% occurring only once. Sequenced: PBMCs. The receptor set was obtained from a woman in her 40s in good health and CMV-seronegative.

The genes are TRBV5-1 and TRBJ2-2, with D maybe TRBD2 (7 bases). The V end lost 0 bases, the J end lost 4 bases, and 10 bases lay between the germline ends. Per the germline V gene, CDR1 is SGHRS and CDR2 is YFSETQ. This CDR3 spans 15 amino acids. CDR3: CASSLAGEGTGELFF. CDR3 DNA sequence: TGCGCCAGCAGCTTGGCAGGGGAGGGCACCGGGGAGCTGTTTTTT.

The CDR3 loop reads CASSQQGGSYGYTF. The DNA for the CDR3 is TGTGCCAGCAGCCAACAGGGGGGGAGTTATGGCTACACCTTC. This sequence joins TRBV7-2 and TRBJ1-2, with 8 bases fitting TRBD1. The germline gives CDR1 SGHTA, CDR2 FQGNSA. The V gene end was trimmed by 5 bases and the J gene end by 5 bases; junction bases not matched to a gene: 7. The CDR3 totals 14 residues.

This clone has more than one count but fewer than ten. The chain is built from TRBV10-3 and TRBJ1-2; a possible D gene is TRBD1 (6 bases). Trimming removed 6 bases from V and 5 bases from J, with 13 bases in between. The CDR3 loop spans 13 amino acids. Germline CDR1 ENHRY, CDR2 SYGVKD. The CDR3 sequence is CAIRPGGAYGYTF. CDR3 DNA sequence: TGTGCCATCAGGCCCGGGGGGGCGTATGGCTACACCTTC.

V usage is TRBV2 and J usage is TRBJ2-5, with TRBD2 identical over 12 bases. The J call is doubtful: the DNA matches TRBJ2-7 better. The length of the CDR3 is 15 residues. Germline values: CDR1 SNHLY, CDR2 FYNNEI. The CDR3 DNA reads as TGTGCCAGCAATTCCCGGACTAGCGGGACCTACGAGCAGTACTTC. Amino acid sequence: CASNSRTSGTYEQYF.